A single sample is the source of the 16 T cell receptor beta chains below, sequenced in a study of T cells in localized non-small cell lung cancer. Libraries were prepared by immunoSEQ multiplex PCR; TCRdb keeps only in-frame clonotypes and omits some of them. This sample has some 39,000 clones, with 80% to 90% found just once. The material sequenced was peripheral blood mononuclear cells, taken before any cancer treatment. Receptor source: a male donor aged 60 or over with stage II lung adenocarcinoma.

V and J are TRBV7-9 and TRBJ1-4, with 7 bases fitting TRBD1. Trimming cost V 5 bases and J 8 bases; bases outside gene matches: 17. Germline-derived CDR1 and CDR2 are SEHNR and FQNEAQ (reference sequence). The CDR3 spans 17 residues. CDR3 in DNA: TGTGCCAGCAGCCCGCGAAGTGACAGGGAGCTACAGGAAAAACTGTTTTTT. Protein: CASSPRSDRELQEKLFF.

The chain couples TRBV11-3 to TRBJ1-1; a weak D match, TRBD1 (6 bases). Germline V gives CDR1 SGHNT, CDR2 YENEEA. The CDR3 loop spans 13 amino acids. Trimming stripped 5 bases from V and 7 bases from J, with 14 bases between. CDR3 protein: CASSLQGMGEAFF. The CDR3 nucleotides read TGTGCCAGCAGCCTACAGGGCATGGGTGAAGCTTTCTTT.

This sequence joins TRBV7-7 and TRBJ2-5; 14 bases line up with TRBD2. V lost 4 bases, J lost 5 bases, and 6 bases stayed unmatched. The CDR3 consists of 16 residues. Looked up from germline, CDR1 is SSHAT and CDR2 is FNYEAQ (reference sequence). The CDR3 reads CASSSGLAGEGETQYF. CDR3 nucleotides: TGTGCCAGCAGCTCGGGACTAGCGGGAGAGGGTGAGACCCAGTACTTC.

The V gene is TRBV7-8, the J gene TRBJ2-4, with no clear D. This CDR3 has 13 residues. Germline V gene lookup returns CDR1 SGHVS and CDR2 FQNEAQ. Trimming removed 5 bases at V and 9 bases at J, with 14 bases between. The CDR3 here is CASSLPGVGIQYF. CDR3 nucleotides: TGTGCCAGCAGCCTCCCTGGCGTGGGCATTCAGTACTTC.

This rearrangement joins TRBV5-4 to TRBJ2-6; D gene unclear. Germline CDR1 is SGHNT and CDR2 is YYREEE (reference sequence). The CDR3 has 15 amino acids. Trimming removed 5 bases at V and 0 bases at J, with 9 bases between. In nucleotides, the CDR3 is TGTGCCAGCAGTTCTGGGTCCTCTGGGGCCAACGTCCTGACTTTC. Its translation is CASSSGSSGANVLTF. The whole variable domain, remainder taken from reference TRBV5-4 and TRBJ2-6, is ETGVTQSPTHLIKTRGQQVTLRCSSQSGHNTVSWYQQALGQGPQFIFQYYREEENGRGNFPPRFSGLQFPNYSSELNVNALELDDSALYLCASSSGSSGANVLTFGAGSRLTVL.

This sequence joins TRBV11-2 and TRBJ2-3; no definite D call. Trimming cost V 1 base and J 3 bases, with 14 bases left between them. CDR3 size: 16 residues. CDR1 is SGHAT, CDR2 FQNNGV, per germline. This CDR3 reads CASSLGATRVTDTQYF. The DNA of the CDR3 is TGTGCCAGCAGCTTAGGGGCGACAAGGGTGACAGATACGCAGTATTTT.

The count of this clone is one. The chain couples TRBV7-9 to TRBJ1-2; D not certain. From germline, CDR1 is SEHNR and CDR2 FQNEAQ (reference sequence). The CDR3 totals 13 residues. The V end was cut by 5 bases, the J end by 8 bases, with 15 bases between. CDR3 sequence (DNA): TGTGCCAGCAGCAAACCGGACGTGCGGGGCTACACCTTC. Amino acids: CASSKPDVRGYTF.

V usage is TRBV28 and J usage is TRBJ1-1; maybe TRBD1 (5 bases). Germline CDR1 and CDR2: MDHEN and SYDVKM. The CDR3 is made up of 15 amino acids. The germline V and J ends were trimmed by 4 bases and 3 bases, with 15 bases remaining between them. In nucleotides, the CDR3 is TGTGCCAGCAGTTCTCCGCCGGGGACCTACACTGAAGCTTTCTTT. Its protein is CASSSPPGTYTEAFF.

This clone was detected once. The chain has TRBV2 and TRBJ2-3; the D gene is possibly TRBD2 (6 bases). This CDR3 comprises 14 residues. Germline V CDR1 and CDR2: SNHLY, FYNNEI. V shed 11 bases and J shed 0 bases, with 15 bases lying between them. The CDR3 loop reads CAGQAGTSTDTQYF. The CDR3, as DNA: TGTGCCGGTCAAGCGGGTACTAGCACAGATACGCAGTATTTT.

V is TRBV11-2 and J is TRBJ1-2, with 9 bases fitting TRBD1. J lost 2 bases, V lost 4 bases, and 5 bases had no gene match. There are 15 residues in the CDR3. Per germline, CDR1 SGHAT and CDR2 FQNNGV. The chain's CDR3 is CASSYPGTGNYGYTF. The CDR3 DNA reads as TGTGCCAGCAGCTACCCCGGGACAGGGAACTATGGCTACACCTTC. The whole variable domain, filled in from reference TRBV11-2 and TRBJ1-2, reads EAGVAQSPRYKIIEKRQSVAFWCNPISGHATLYWYQQILGQGPKLLIQFQNNGVVDDSQLPKDRFSAERLKGVDSTLKIQPAKLEDSAVYLCASSYPGTGNYGYTFGSGTRLTVV.

This clone was picked up a small number of times. The chain couples TRBV27 to TRBJ2-2; D ambiguous. The germline V gene encodes CDR1 MNHEY and CDR2 SMNVEV (reference sequence). CDR3 size: 12 residues. V lost 3 bases to trimming and J lost 8 bases, with 7 bases between them. This chain's CDR3 is CASSLNGGELFF. The CDR3 coding sequence is TGTGCCAGCAGTTTGAACGGAGGGGAGCTGTTTTTT.

This clone appeared once. This chain uses TRBV4-1 with TRBJ2-1, with TRBD2 matching 7 bases. Germline CDR1 MGHRA, CDR2 YSYEKL. There are 17 residues in the CDR3. V shed 0 bases, J shed 1 base, and the junction held 6 bases outside the gene matches. CDR3 amino acids: CASSQEAAGTSYNEQFF. DNA of the CDR3: TGCGCCAGCAGCCAAGAGGCAGCGGGAACGTCCTACAATGAGCAGTTCTTC.

This chain links TRBV7-2 with TRBJ2-2; tentative D call: TRBD1 (5 bases). CDR1 and CDR2 (germline): SGHTA, FQGNSA. The CDR3 runs 15 residues. V shed 5 bases and J shed 6 bases, with 16 bases lying between them. The CDR3 DNA sequence: TGTGCCAGCAGCCACAGGTTTCGTGGGGCCGGGGAGCTGTTTTTT. Protein sequence: CASSHRFRGAGELFF.

The chain carries TRBV18 and TRBJ2-6, with a weak D call TRBD1 (5 bases). There are 15 residues in the CDR3. Germline loops: CDR1 KGHSH, CDR2 LQKENI. V was clipped by 10 bases and J by 0 bases, with 13 bases between them. The CDR3 DNA reads as TGTGCCACCGTGGGGCCCCTCTCTGGGGCCAACGTCCTGACTTTC. It yields the protein CATVGPLSGANVLTF.

This chain joins TRBV7-6 and TRBJ1-1; no reliable D call. The germline V and J ends were trimmed by 5 bases and 2 bases, with 9 bases remaining between them. The CDR3 covers 13 residues. Germline V gives CDR1 SGHVS, CDR2 FNYEAQ. The CDR3 region has the DNA TGTGCCAGCAGCGCCGACCTTAACACTGAAGCTTTCTTT. This sequence encodes CASSADLNTEAFF.

The chain combines TRBV21-1 with TRBJ1-4; the table's D call, TRBD1, was not checked against the DNA. TRBV21-1 represents a pseudogene. This CDR3 spans 17 amino acids. The CDR3 nucleotides read TGTGCCACCCGGCTCGGGGACAGGGGGCTCTCTAATGAAAAACTGTTTTTT. It yields the protein CATRLGDRGLSNEKLFF.